A selection of T cell receptor beta chains follows, all from one sample in a study of cytomegalovirus exposure and HLA in healthy donors. Some clones are missing from TCRdb's copy, which holds only in-frame ones; the method was immunoSEQ multiplex PCR. The data show nearly 110,000 clones, approximately 80% seen once. Sequencing was carried out using PBMCs. These receptors were obtained from a middle-aged man in good health and CMV-seronegative. Each CDR3 is given with its conserved first and last residue. The order of the fields is D gene, J gene, V gene, clone size, CDR3 DNA, CDR3 protein. A D gene is named only where the DNA matches it firmly. Not every row has a clone size; where given, it reads once, few, many or a size class.

d_call: TRBD1; j_call: TRBJ1-2; v_call: TRBV2; clone_size: NA; cdr3_nt: TGTGCCAGCAGTGGACAGGGGTCTGGCTACACCTTC; cdr3_aa: CASSGQGSGYTF
d_call: NA; j_call: TRBJ1-5; v_call: TRBV23-1; clone_size: NA; cdr3_nt: TGCGCCAGCAGTCACTTCGACAGGTCGGGTCAGCCCCAGCATTTT; cdr3_aa: CASSHFDRSGQPQHF
d_call: NA; j_call: TRBJ1-2; v_call: TRBV28; clone_size: NA; cdr3_nt: TGTGCCAGCAGTTTAGCGGTTGATTATGGCTACACCTTC; cdr3_aa: CASSLAVDYGYTF
d_call: NA; j_call: TRBJ1-2; v_call: TRBV7-9; clone_size: once; cdr3_nt: TGTGCCAGCAGCCCCCCTGGCTTTGTCTATGGCTACACCTTC; cdr3_aa: CASSPPGFVYGYTF
d_call: TRBD1; j_call: TRBJ1-2; v_call: TRBV18; clone_size: NA; cdr3_nt: TGTGCCAGCTCACCGGGACAGGCCCGTTATGGCTACACCTTC; cdr3_aa: CASSPGQARYGYTF
d_call: TRBD1; j_call: TRBJ1-2; v_call: TRBV19; clone_size: NA; cdr3_nt: TGTGCCAGTAGTTCCCCGGGACAGGGGTATGGCTACACCTTC; cdr3_aa: CASSSPGQGYGYTF
d_call: TRBD1; j_call: TRBJ1-5; v_call: TRBV29-1; clone_size: NA; cdr3_nt: TGCAGCGTTGGACAGGGTATAGGACCCCAGCATTTT; cdr3_aa: CSVGQGIGPQHF
d_call: NA; j_call: TRBJ1-3; v_call: TRBV5-4; clone_size: once; cdr3_nt: TGTGCCAGCAGCTTACTGAACAGGGCCGACTCTGGAAACACCATATATTTT; cdr3_aa: CASSLLNRADSGNTIYF
d_call: TRBD1; j_call: TRBJ2-7; v_call: TRBV7-2; clone_size: NA; cdr3_nt: TGTGCCAGCAGCTTAGAACAGGGGTTCTACGAGCAGTACTTC; cdr3_aa: CASSLEQGFYEQYF
d_call: TRBD1; j_call: TRBJ1-3; v_call: TRBV5-1; clone_size: NA; cdr3_nt: TGCGCCAGCAGCTTGGAGGGGGCGATTGGAAACACCATATATTTT; cdr3_aa: CASSLEGAIGNTIYF
d_call: TRBD1; j_call: TRBJ2-5; v_call: TRBV29-1; clone_size: once; cdr3_nt: TGCAGCGTTGAAGAACAAGGGGGCTTGGGGCACCAAGAGACCCAGTACTTC; cdr3_aa: CSVEEQGGLGHQETQYF
d_call: TRBD2; j_call: TRBJ2-1; v_call: TRBV18; clone_size: once; cdr3_nt: TGTGCCAGCTCACCAAGATTAGCGGGGGAGCCTAACAATGAGCAGTTCTTC; cdr3_aa: CASSPRLAGEPNNEQFF
d_call: NA; j_call: TRBJ1-6; v_call: TRBV5-6; clone_size: NA; cdr3_nt: TGTGCCAGCAGCTTAGAGGGGGAGGGACCCCTCCACTTT; cdr3_aa: CASSLEGEGPLHF
d_call: NA; j_call: TRBJ2-3; v_call: TRBV27; clone_size: NA; cdr3_nt: TGTGCCAGCAGTCTGTTCCGGAGCACAGATACGCAGTATTTT; cdr3_aa: CASSLFRSTDTQYF
d_call: NA; j_call: TRBJ1-2; v_call: TRBV5-5; clone_size: NA; cdr3_nt: TGTGCCAGCAGCTCACCACCGGGTGGGGCCTATGGCTACACCTTC; cdr3_aa: CASSSPPGGAYGYTF
d_call: NA; j_call: TRBJ2-5; v_call: TRBV5-1; clone_size: NA; cdr3_nt: TGCGCCAGCAGTTTCCAGGGTTTCCAAGAGACCCAGTACTTC; cdr3_aa: CASSFQGFQETQYF
d_call: NA; j_call: TRBJ1-1; v_call: TRBV6-6; clone_size: NA; cdr3_nt: TGTGCCGCAACGGGGAACACTGAAGCTTTCTTT; cdr3_aa: CAATGNTEAFF
d_call: NA; j_call: TRBJ1-1; v_call: TRBV6-1; clone_size: NA; cdr3_nt: TGTGCCAGCAGTTTAGGGGTGACGTCCACTGAAGCTTTCTTT; cdr3_aa: CASSLGVTSTEAFF
d_call: NA; j_call: TRBJ1-2; v_call: TRBV7-2; clone_size: NA; cdr3_nt: TGTGCCAGCAGCTCTTGGGGCTCTCAGGGCTACACCTTC; cdr3_aa: CASSSWGSQGYTF
d_call: NA; j_call: TRBJ1-1; v_call: TRBV2; clone_size: few; cdr3_nt: TGTGCCAGCAGTGAGTCCATCTACGGAGCTTTCTTT; cdr3_aa: CASSESIYGAFF
d_call: TRBD1; j_call: TRBJ2-5; v_call: TRBV9; clone_size: NA; cdr3_nt: TGTGCCAGCAGCGTATACCGGGGACAGGGTGAAGAGACCCAGTACTTC; cdr3_aa: CASSVYRGQGEETQYF
d_call: TRBD1; j_call: TRBJ1-2; v_call: TRBV28; clone_size: NA; cdr3_nt: TGTGCCAGCAGTCCCGGACAGGCCAACGACGCTAACTATGGCTACACCTTC; cdr3_aa: CASSPGQANDANYGYTF
d_call: TRBD1; j_call: TRBJ1-2; v_call: TRBV5-4; clone_size: NA; cdr3_nt: TGTGCCAGCAGCCCCCCGACAGGGGCCTATGGCTACACCTTC; cdr3_aa: CASSPPTGAYGYTF
d_call: NA; j_call: TRBJ1-1; v_call: TRBV9; clone_size: NA; cdr3_nt: TGTGCCAGCAGCGCCATCCTTTCGGGGAGCACTGAAGCTTTCTTT; cdr3_aa: CASSAILSGSTEAFF
d_call: TRBD1; j_call: TRBJ2-1; v_call: TRBV18; clone_size: NA; cdr3_nt: TGTGCCAGCTCACCACCAGACAGGGTAGGGCAATTGGAGCAGTTCTTC; cdr3_aa: CASSPPDRVGQLEQFF
d_call: TRBD1; j_call: TRBJ2-3; v_call: TRBV10-3; clone_size: once; cdr3_nt: TGTGCCATCAGATCGGACAGGGCGGCAGATACGCAGTATTTT; cdr3_aa: CAIRSDRAADTQYF
d_call: NA; j_call: TRBJ1-4; v_call: TRBV7-9; clone_size: once; cdr3_nt: TGTGCCAGCAGACCACAGGTGGGGGAAAAACTGTTTTTT; cdr3_aa: CASRPQVGEKLFF
d_call: NA; j_call: TRBJ1-2; v_call: TRBV5-4; clone_size: NA; cdr3_nt: TGTGCCAGCAGCTCCGGAGGGCAGGAGAACGGCTACACCTTC; cdr3_aa: CASSSGGQENGYTF
d_call: NA; j_call: TRBJ1-2; v_call: TRBV30; clone_size: NA; cdr3_nt: TGTGCCTGCGCGCGGGGGGCCACTAACTATGGCTACACCTTC; cdr3_aa: CACARGATNYGYTF
d_call: NA; j_call: TRBJ2-1; v_call: TRBV5-1; clone_size: NA; cdr3_nt: TGCGCCAGCAGCGTGCAGGGGTACAATGAGCAGTTCTTC; cdr3_aa: CASSVQGYNEQFF
d_call: TRBD1; j_call: TRBJ1-2; v_call: TRBV15; clone_size: NA; cdr3_nt: TGTGCCACCAGCAGAGTCAGGGGGTCTTCGCATGGCTACACCTTC; cdr3_aa: CATSRVRGSSHGYTF
d_call: NA; j_call: TRBJ1-1; v_call: TRBV5-1; clone_size: NA; cdr3_nt: TGCGCCAGCAGCTTAGGAGTACCCACTGAAGCTTTCTTT; cdr3_aa: CASSLGVPTEAFF
d_call: TRBD1; j_call: TRBJ2-5; v_call: TRBV29-1; clone_size: NA; cdr3_nt: TGCAGCGTAGAGGGGGGGGACAGGGGTTTTGTGGAGACCCAGTACTTC; cdr3_aa: CSVEGGDRGFVETQYF
d_call: NA; j_call: TRBJ1-6; v_call: TRBV5-4; clone_size: NA; cdr3_nt: TGTGCCAGCAGGACAGTGGGTTCACCCCTCCACTTT; cdr3_aa: CASRTVGSPLHF